Below, 14 T cell receptor beta chains from the same sample are listed, as sequenced in a study of OX40 agonist ivuxolimab in advanced cancers. Repertoires were generated with immunoSEQ multiplex PCR, while TCRdb's copy carries only in-frame clones and drops some. The sample contains almost 45,000 clones, around 90% of which appear only once. Sequenced here: CD4+ or CD8+ T cells sorted from blood, sampled in a trial of the OX40 agonist ivuxolimab. The source of these receptors is an adult with an advanced solid tumor such as melanoma, head and neck, liver or kidney cancer.

This clone was seen a single time. This chain uses TRBV10-1 with TRBJ2-1; D is uncertain. This CDR3 contains 13 residues. The germline CDR1 and CDR2 sequences are WNHNN and SYGVQD (reference sequence). Trimming stripped 3 bases from V and 4 bases from J, with 7 bases between. CDR3 sequence: CASSERPYNEQFF. The CDR3 coding sequence is TGCGCCAGCAGTGAACGACCTTACAATGAGCAGTTCTTC.

The chain uses TRBV5-4 and TRBJ2-3; D not certain. Germline values: CDR1 SGHNT, CDR2 YYREEE (reference sequence). V gave up 0 bases and J gave up 2 bases, with 10 bases separating them. This CDR3 region has 15 residues. CDR3 in amino acids: CASSLEVSFTDTQYF. CDR3 sequence (DNA): TGTGCCAGCAGCTTGGAAGTGAGTTTCACAGATACGCAGTATTTT.

This rearrangement joins TRBV15 to TRBJ1-2; D call uncertain. Germline V CDR1 and CDR2: LNHNV, YYDKDF (reference sequence). This CDR3 is built from 14 residues. V gave up 5 bases and J gave up 4 bases, with 14 bases separating them. In nucleotides, the CDR3 is TGTGCCACCAGCCCTCGACCGCCGTCCTATGGCTACACCTTC. Protein sequence: CATSPRPPSYGYTF.

V is TRBV27 and J is TRBJ1-3; 8 bases are shared with TRBD1. The germline V gene has CDR1 MNHEY and CDR2 SMNVEV (reference sequence). The trim removed 4 bases at V and 4 bases at J, leaving 3 bases unmatched. CDR3 length equals 14 residues. The CDR3 region is CASSSTGAGNTIYF. CDR3 DNA sequence: TGTGCCAGCAGTTCGACAGGGGCCGGAAACACCATATATTTT.

The J gene is TRBJ2-1, the V gene TRBV9; 14 nucleotides match TRBD2. The CDR3 is made up of 18 amino acids. Germline V gives CDR1 SGDLS, CDR2 YYNGEE. Trimming at V came to 4 bases and at J to 1 base, leaving 7 bases not matched to a gene. CDR3 sequence: CASSLPRLAGGSYNEQFF. The CDR3 DNA sequence: TGTGCCAGCAGCCTCCCGAGACTAGCGGGGGGGTCCTACAATGAGCAGTTCTTC.

The chain has TRBV11-2 and TRBJ1-6, with a tentative D call TRBD1 (6 bases). The length of the CDR3 is 13 residues. The germline V gene has CDR1 SGHAT and CDR2 FQNNGV. V lost 1 base and J 12 bases, leaving 10 bases between the germline ends. DNA of the CDR3: TGTGCCAGCAGCTTAGGGGGGGCGGGACCCCTCCACTTT. Translating gives CASSLGGAGPLHF.

The rearrangement links TRBV6-5 to TRBJ2-1; D possibly corresponds to TRBD1 (6 bases). The CDR3 has 13 amino acids. V gave up 2 bases and J gave up 5 bases, with 7 bases separating them. Germline V lookup: CDR1 MNHEY, CDR2 SVGAGI. CDR3 protein: CASSYGQNNEQFF. The CDR3, as DNA: TGTGCCAGCAGTTACGGACAGAACAATGAGCAGTTCTTC.

The chain is built from TRBV27 and TRBJ2-3, with D hard to call. Germline V lookup: CDR1 MNHEY, CDR2 SMNVEV (reference sequence). V dropped 7 bases and J dropped 3 bases, with 14 bases sitting between them. The CDR3 contains 14 residues. CDR3 protein: CASKPGLPTDTQYF. CDR3 bases: TGTGCCAGCAAGCCGGGCCTACCTACAGATACGCAGTATTTT.

J is TRBJ1-1 and V is TRBV7-8; no firm D call. V was pared by 2 bases and J by 8 bases, with 6 bases between. Germline V gene data show CDR1 as SGHVS and CDR2 as FQNEAQ. This CDR3 region has 11 residues. The CDR3 region has the DNA TGTGCCAGCAGCTTACCCCACGAAGCTTTCTTT. Translating it yields CASSLPHEAFF.

The chain carries TRBV6-5 and TRBJ2-7, with D possibly being TRBD2 (6 bases). Looked up from germline, CDR1 is MNHEY and CDR2 is SVGAGI. The CDR3 contains 13 residues. V was clipped by 5 bases and J by 0 bases, with 8 bases between them. The CDR3 coding sequence is TGTGCCAGCAGTCGACTAGTCTCCTACGAGCAGTACTTC. Its protein product is CASSRLVSYEQYF.

This clone appeared a few times. The rearrangement joins TRBV19 to TRBJ1-1; D is undetermined. V was shortened by 3 bases and J by 5 bases, with 16 bases between the two germline ends. CDR3 size: 15 residues. Germline assignment: CDR1 LNHDA and CDR2 SQIVND (reference sequence). DNA for the CDR3: TGTGCCAGTAGTATCGGGTGGGTATCGGGGACTGAAGCTTTCTTT. The encoded protein is CASSIGWVSGTEAFF. Based on the CDR3 plus reference TRBV19 and TRBJ1-1, the full variable domain is DGGITQSPKYLFRKEGQNVTLSCEQNLNHDAMYWYRQDPGQGLRLIYYSQIVNDFQKGDIAEGYSVSREKKESFPLTVTSAQKNPTAFYLCASSIGWVSGTEAFFGQGTRLTVV.

This clone was picked up a small number of times. This rearrangement joins TRBV7-9 to TRBJ1-2; no definite D call. CDR3 length: 13 amino acids. Germline V lookup: CDR1 SEHNR, CDR2 FQNEAQ (reference sequence). With 6 bases removed from V and 3 bases from J, the gap between germline ends came to 11 bases. In DNA, the CDR3 is TGTGCCAGCAGTTCGAGGGCCCACTATGGCTACACCTTC. This sequence encodes CASSSRAHYGYTF.

This clone was counted ten times or more. The gene calls are TRBV2 and TRBJ1-2; D is possibly TRBD1 (5 bases). Germline CDR1 SNHLY, CDR2 FYNNEI. The CDR3 is 13 amino acids. The V and J ends lost 5 bases and 1 base respectively, with 8 bases between them. Here the CDR3 reads CASSPRVNYGYTF. The CDR3 nucleotides read TGTGCCAGCAGTCCCAGGGTTAACTATGGCTACACCTTC.

V and J are TRBV11-3 and TRBJ2-3, with 9 bases that match TRBD1. CDR3 length: 15 residues. Trimming took 4 bases from V and 3 from J; bases not matched to a gene: 5. Germline V gene lookup returns CDR1 SGHNT and CDR2 YENEEA. CDR3 nucleotides: TGTGCCAGCAGCTCCCGGGACAGGGAAACAGATACGCAGTATTTT. This encodes CASSSRDRETDTQYF.